This record looks at one T cell receptor (beta chain) sequence and its context. Its cognate antigen is unknown. These data come from a study of synovial regulatory T cells in juvenile arthritis. Study-level findings and limits: Across patients, iaTreg TCR repertoires were mostly private, partly shared with synovial Teff and blood CPL. iaTreg cells shared more CDR3 sequences with synovial Tregs than other blood Tregs did. Blood Treg cells that were inflammation-associated showed lower TCR diversity than other blood Treg cells.

Median age around 12 years (about 2.3-22.9); median disease duration approximately seven years (0.2-19.1). Germline assignment: CDR1 SGDLS and CDR2 YYNGEE. There are 14 residues in the CDR3. No nucleotide data were recorded. Sequencing was performed with immunoSEQ multiplex PCR; in TCRdb, only in-frame clones are kept and a portion is missing. Its table lists about 850 clones. The source of this sequence is a donor between 2 and 29 years old with juvenile idiopathic arthritis. Sequenced: Treg cells from blood. Subset given: HLA-DR+ inflammation-associated blood Treg cells. The chain joins TRBV9 to TRBJ1-5. The CDR3 spells CASSVGRGNQPQHF.